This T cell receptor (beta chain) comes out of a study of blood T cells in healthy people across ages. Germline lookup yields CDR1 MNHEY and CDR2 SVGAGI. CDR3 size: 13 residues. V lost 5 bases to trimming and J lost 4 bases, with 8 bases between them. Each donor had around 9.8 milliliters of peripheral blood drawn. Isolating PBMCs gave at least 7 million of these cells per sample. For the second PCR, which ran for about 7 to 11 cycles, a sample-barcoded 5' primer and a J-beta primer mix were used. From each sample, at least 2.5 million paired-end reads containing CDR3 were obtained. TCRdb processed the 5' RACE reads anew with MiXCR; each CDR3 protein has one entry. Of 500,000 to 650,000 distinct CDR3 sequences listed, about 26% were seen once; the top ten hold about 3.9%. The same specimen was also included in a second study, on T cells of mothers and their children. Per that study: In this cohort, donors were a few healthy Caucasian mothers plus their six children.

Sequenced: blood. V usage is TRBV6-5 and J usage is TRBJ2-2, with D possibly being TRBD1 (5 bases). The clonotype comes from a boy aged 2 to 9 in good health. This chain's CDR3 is CASSGRGTGELFF. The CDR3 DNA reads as TGTGCCAGCAGTGGTAGGGGCACCGGGGAGCTGTTTTTT.